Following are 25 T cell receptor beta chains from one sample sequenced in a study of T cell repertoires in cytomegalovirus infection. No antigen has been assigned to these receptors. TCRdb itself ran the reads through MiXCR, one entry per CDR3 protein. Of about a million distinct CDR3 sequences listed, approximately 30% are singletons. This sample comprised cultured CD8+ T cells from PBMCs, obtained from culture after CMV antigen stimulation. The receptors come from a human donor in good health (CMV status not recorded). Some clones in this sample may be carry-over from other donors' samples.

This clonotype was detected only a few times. This CDR3 reads CASKRAAGELFF. The CDR3 DNA is TGTGCCAGCAAACGAGCGGCCGGGGAGCTGTTTTTT. This chain links TRBV27 with TRBJ2-2, with a possible D match to TRBD2 (5 bases). Germline V lookup: CDR1 MNHEY, CDR2 SMNVEV (reference sequence). The CDR3 is 12 amino acids. With 7 bases removed from V and 6 bases from J, the gap between germline ends came to 9 bases.

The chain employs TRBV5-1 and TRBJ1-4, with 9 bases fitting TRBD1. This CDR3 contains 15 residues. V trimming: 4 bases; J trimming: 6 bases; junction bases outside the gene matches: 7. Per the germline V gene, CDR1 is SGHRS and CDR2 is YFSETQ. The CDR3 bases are TGCGCCAGCAGCGTGGGACAGGGTGGTGATGAAAAACTGTTTTTT. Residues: CASSVGQGGDEKLFF.

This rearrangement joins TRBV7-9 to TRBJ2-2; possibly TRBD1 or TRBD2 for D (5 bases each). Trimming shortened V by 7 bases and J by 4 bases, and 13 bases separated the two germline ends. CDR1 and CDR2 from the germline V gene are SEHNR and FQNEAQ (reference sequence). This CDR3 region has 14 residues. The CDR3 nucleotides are TGTGCCAGCACCCCTCGGGGCCCCACCGGGGAGCTGTTTTTT. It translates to CASTPRGPTGELFF.

CDR3 sequence reads: CASSEGQGVVGELFF. DNA of the CDR3: TGTGCCAGTAGTGAGGGACAGGGGGTCGTCGGGGAGCTGTTTTTT. The chain links TRBV19 to TRBJ2-2, with 11 positions matching TRBD1. V was pared by 5 bases and J by 7 bases, with 6 bases of the junction left unmatched. Germline assignment: CDR1 LNHDA and CDR2 SQIVND (reference sequence). This CDR3 has 15 residues. Looking up the rest from reference TRBV19 and TRBJ2-2 gives the full variable domain: DGGITQSPKYLFRKEGQNVTLSCEQNLNHDAMYWYRQDPGQGLRLIYYSQIVNDFQKGDIAEGYSVSREKKESFPLTVTSAQKNPTAFYLCASSEGQGVVGELFFGEGSRLTVL.

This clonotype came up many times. The CDR3 region has the DNA TGTGCCAGCATCGACAGTGGGTACACCGGGGAGCTGTTTTTT. It specifies CASIDSGYTGELFF. The chain links TRBV25-1 to TRBJ2-2, with D possibly TRBD1 on 5 matching bases. CDR1 MGHDK and CDR2 SYGVNS come from the germline V gene. V was shortened by 7 bases and J by 3 bases, with 12 bases between the two germline ends. The CDR3 runs 14 residues.

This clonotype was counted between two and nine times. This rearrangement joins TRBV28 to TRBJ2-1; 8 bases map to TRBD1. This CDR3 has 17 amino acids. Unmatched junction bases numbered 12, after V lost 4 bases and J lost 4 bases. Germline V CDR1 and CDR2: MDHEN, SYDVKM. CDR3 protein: CASSSPYRTGNYNEQFF. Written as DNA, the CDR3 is TGTGCCAGCAGTTCCCCCTATCGGACAGGGAATTACAATGAGCAGTTCTTC.

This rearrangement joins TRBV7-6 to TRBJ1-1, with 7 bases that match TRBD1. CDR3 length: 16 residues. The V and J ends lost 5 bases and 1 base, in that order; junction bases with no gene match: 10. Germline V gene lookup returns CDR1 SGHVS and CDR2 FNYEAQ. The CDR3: CASSRRPGGSNTEAFF. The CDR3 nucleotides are TGTGCCAGCAGCCGGCGGCCAGGGGGATCGAACACTGAAGCTTTCTTT. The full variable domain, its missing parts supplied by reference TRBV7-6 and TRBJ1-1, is GAGVSQSPRYKVTKRGQDVALRCDPISGHVSLYWYRQALGQGPEFLTYFNYEAQQDKSGLPNDRFSAERPEGSISTLTIQRTEQRDSAMYRCASSRRPGGSNTEAFFGQGTRLTVV.

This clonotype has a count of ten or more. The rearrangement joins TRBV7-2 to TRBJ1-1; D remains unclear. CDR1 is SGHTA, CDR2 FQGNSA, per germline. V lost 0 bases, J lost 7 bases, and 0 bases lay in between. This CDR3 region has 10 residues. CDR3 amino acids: CASSLAEAFF. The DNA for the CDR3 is TGTGCCAGCAGCTTAGCTGAAGCTTTCTTT.

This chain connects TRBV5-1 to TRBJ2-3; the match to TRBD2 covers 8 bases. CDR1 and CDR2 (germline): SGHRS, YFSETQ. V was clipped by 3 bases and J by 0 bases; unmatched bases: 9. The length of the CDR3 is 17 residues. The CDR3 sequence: CASSWASGGTSTDTQYF. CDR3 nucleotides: TGCGCCAGCAGCTGGGCGAGCGGGGGCACTAGCACAGATACGCAGTATTTT.

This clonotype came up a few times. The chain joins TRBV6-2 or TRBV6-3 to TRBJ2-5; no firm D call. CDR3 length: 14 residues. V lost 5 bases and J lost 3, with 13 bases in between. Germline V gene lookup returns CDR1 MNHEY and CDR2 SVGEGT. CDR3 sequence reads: CASSIAVVKETQYF. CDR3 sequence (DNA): TGTGCCAGCAGTATCGCGGTAGTAAAAGAGACCCAGTACTTC.

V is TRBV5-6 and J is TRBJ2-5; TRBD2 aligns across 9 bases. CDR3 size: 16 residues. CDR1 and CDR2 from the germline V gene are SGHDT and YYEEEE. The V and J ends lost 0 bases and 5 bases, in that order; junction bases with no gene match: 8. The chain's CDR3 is CASSLVPAGGLETQYF. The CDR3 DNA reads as TGTGCCAGCAGCTTGGTTCCAGCGGGGGGACTGGAGACCCAGTACTTC. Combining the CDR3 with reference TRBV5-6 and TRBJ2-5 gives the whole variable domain DAGVTQSPTHLIKTRGQQVTLRCSPKSGHDTVSWYQQALGQGPQFIFQYYEEEERQRGNFPDRFSGHQFPNYSSELNVNALLLGDSALYLCASSLVPAGGLETQYFGPGTRLLVL.

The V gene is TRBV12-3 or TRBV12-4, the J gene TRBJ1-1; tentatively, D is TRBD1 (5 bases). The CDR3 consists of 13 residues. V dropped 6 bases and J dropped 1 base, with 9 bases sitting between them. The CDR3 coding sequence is TGTGCCAGCAGCAAGACAGAGAACACTGAAGCTTTCTTT. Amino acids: CASSKTENTEAFF.

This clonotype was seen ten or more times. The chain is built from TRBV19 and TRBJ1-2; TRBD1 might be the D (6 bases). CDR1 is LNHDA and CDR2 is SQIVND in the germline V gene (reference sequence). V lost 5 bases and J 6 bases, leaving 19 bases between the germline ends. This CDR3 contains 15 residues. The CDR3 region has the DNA TGTGCCAGTAGTCTTAGGGGGACAAGGATTGATGGCTACACCTTC. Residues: CASSLRGTRIDGYTF.

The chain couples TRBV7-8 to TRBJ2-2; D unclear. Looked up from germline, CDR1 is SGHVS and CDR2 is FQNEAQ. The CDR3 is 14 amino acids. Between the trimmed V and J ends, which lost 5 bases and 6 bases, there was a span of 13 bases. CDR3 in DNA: TGTGCCAGCAGCGCCAAAGGCTTATCCGGGGAGCTGTTTTTT. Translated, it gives CASSAKGLSGELFF. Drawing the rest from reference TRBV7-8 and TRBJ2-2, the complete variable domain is GAGVSQSPRYKVAKRGQDVALRCDPISGHVSLFWYQQALGQGPEFLTYFQNEAQLDKSGLPSDRFFAERPEGSVSTLKIQRTQQEDSAVYLCASSAKGLSGELFFGEGSRLTVL.

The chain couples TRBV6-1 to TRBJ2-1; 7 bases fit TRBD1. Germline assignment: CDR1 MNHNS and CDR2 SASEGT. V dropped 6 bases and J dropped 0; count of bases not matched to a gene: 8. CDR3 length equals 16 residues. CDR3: CASSTPTGSSYNEQFF. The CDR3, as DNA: TGTGCCAGCAGCACTCCGACAGGGAGCTCCTACAATGAGCAGTTCTTC.

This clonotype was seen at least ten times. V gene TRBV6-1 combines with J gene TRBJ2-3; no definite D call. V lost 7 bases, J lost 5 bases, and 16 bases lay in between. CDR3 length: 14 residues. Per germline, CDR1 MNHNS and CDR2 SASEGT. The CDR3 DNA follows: TGTGCCAGCAAGTCAGCGAGTAGGAAAGATACGCAGTATTTT. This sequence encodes CASKSASRKDTQYF.

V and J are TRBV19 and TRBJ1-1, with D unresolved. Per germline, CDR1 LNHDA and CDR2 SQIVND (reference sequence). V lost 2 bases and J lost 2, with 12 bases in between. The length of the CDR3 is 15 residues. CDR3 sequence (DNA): TGTGCCAGTAGTATAACGGGGAACGGTAACACTGAAGCTTTCTTT. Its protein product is CASSITGNGNTEAFF.

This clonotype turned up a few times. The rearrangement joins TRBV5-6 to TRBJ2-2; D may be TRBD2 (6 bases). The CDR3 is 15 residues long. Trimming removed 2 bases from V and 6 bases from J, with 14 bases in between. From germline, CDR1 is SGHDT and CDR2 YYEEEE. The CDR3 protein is CASSLEEGRPGELFF. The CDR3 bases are TGTGCCAGCAGCTTAGAGGAGGGGAGGCCCGGGGAGCTGTTTTTT.

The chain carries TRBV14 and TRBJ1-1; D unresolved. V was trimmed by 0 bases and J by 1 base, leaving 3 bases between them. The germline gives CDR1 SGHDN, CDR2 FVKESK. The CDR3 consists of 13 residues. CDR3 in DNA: TGTGCCAGCAGCCAAGAACGGAACACTGAAGCTTTCTTT. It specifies CASSQERNTEAFF.

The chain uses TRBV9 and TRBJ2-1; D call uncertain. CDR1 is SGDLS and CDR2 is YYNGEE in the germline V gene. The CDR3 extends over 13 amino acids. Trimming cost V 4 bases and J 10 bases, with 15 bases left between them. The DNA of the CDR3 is TGTGCCAGCAGCTCCTCGGGTTACGGGGAGCAGTTCTTC. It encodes CASSSSGYGEQFF. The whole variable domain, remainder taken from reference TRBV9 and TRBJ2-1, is DSGVTQTPKHLITATGQRVTLRCSPRSGDLSVYWYQQSLDQGLQFLIQYYNGEERAKGNILERFSAQQFPDLHSELNLSSLELGDSALYFCASSSSGYGEQFFGPGTRLTVL.

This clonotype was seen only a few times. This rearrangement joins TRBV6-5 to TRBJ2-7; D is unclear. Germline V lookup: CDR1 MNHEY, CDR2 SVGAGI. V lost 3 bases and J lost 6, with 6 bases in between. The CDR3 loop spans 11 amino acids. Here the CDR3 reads CASSYGAEQYF. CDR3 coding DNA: TGTGCCAGCAGTTATGGAGCCGAGCAGTACTTC.

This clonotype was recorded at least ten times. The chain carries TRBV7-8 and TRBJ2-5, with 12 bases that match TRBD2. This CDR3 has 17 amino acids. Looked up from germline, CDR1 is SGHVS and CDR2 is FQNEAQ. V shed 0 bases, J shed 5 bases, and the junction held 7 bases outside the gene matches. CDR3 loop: CASSLARLAGVRETQYF. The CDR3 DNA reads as TGTGCCAGCAGCTTAGCGCGACTAGCGGGGGTTCGGGAGACCCAGTACTTC.

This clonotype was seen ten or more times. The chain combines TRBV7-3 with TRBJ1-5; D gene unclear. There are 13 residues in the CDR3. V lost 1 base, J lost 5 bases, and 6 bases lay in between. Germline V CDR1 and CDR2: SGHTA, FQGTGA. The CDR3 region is CASSLNVDQPQHF. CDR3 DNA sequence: TGTGCCAGCAGCTTAAATGTTGATCAGCCCCAGCATTTT.

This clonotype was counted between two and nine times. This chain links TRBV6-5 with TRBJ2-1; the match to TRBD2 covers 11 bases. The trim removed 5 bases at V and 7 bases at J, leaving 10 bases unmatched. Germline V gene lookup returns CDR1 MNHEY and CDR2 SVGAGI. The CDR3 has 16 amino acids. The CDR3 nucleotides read TGTGCCAGCAGTATTCTTCCCGGGACTAGCGGAAATGAGCAGTTCTTC. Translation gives CASSILPGTSGNEQFF.

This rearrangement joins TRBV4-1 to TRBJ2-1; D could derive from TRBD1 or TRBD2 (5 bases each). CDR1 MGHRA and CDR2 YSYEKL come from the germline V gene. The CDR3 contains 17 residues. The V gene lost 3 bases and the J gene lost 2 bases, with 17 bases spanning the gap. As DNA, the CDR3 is TGCGCCAGCAGCCACCCGCCGGGACGCAGTGCCTACAATGAGCAGTTCTTC. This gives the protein CASSHPPGRSAYNEQFF.